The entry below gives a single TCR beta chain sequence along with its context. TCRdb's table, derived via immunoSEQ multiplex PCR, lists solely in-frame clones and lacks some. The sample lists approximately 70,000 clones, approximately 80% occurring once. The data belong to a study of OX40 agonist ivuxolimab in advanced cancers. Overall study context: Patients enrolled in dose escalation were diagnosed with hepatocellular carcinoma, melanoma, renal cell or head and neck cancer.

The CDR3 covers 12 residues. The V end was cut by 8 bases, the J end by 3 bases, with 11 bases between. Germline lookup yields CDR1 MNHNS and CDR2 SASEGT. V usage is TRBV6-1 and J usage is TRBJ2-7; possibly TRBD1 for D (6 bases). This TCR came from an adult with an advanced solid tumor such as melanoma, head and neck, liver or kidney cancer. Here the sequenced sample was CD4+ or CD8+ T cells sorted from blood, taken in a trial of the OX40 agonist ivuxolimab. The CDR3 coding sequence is TGTGCCAGCCGGGACAACCGCTACGAGCAGTACTTC. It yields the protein CASRDNRYEQYF.